Listed here are 20 T cell receptor delta chains from one sample, sequenced in a study of γδ T cells in repeated Plasmodium falciparum infection. Gammadelta T cells were flow-sorted from PBMC into Vgamma9/Vdelta2+ and Vdelta2-negative populations for bulk analysis. TCRdb re-analyzed the multiplex PCR reads via CATT. The table includes 85,000 to 90,000 delta-chain clones, 1.4% detected once. Sequenced sample: gamma-delta T cells from blood. The receptors were gathered from a pool of human donors (malaria-infected and uninfected, not separated).

There are many counts of this clone. The chain has TRDV1 and TRDJ1; 10 bases map to TRDD3. The CDR3 is 20 amino acids. The germline CDR1 and CDR2 sequences are TSWWSYY and QGS. The trim removed 0 bases at V and 3 bases at J, leaving 16 bases unmatched. CDR3 sequence: CALGELGPYGGYEASDKLIF. The CDR3 DNA sequence: TGTGCTCTTGGGGAACTAGGGCCCTACGGGGGATACGAGGCATCCGATAAACTCATCTTT.

In its sample, this clone was seen a few times. TCRdb's protein for this DNA is that of a much larger clone and differs from the translation at residue 6, likely a read error; the protein shown is the DNA translation. The chain uses TRDV1 and TRDJ1; tentatively, D is TRDD2 (8 bases). TCRdb does not report a J gene; here it was assigned by matching the DNA to germline references. The CDR3 is 22 residues long. Germline CDR1 and CDR2: TSWWSYY and QGS. V lost 2 bases to trimming and J lost 0 bases, with 31 bases between them. In DNA form, the CDR3 reads TGTGCTCTTGGGGAATCTGGCCTTCCTAGGTACAGGGGGATTGCCTACACCGATAAACTCATCTTT. Encoded protein: CALGESGLPRYRGIAYTDKLIF.

In this sample, this clone turned up a few times. The protein in TCRdb stems from a much larger clone and differs at residue 14 from this DNA's translation, likely a read error; here the protein is translated from the DNA. The chain joins TRDV1 to TRDJ1, with D maybe TRDD3 (6 bases). The J gene comes from matching the DNA to germline here; TCRdb lacks it. CDR1 is TSWWSYY, CDR2 QGS, per germline. V gave up 5 bases and J gave up 0 bases, with 28 bases separating them. This CDR3 contains 20 residues. This CDR3 is CALGTIFAGGGYWHTDKLIF. The DNA for the CDR3 is TGTGCTCTTGGGACCATCTTTGCCGGGGGAGGTTACTGGCACACCGATAAACTCATCTTT.

This clone was seen repeatedly, ten times or more. One base away lies a much larger clone, so this may be a sequencing read error. Other DNA sequences in the sample encode the same CDR3. The genes are TRDV1 and TRDJ1, with 8 bases aligning to TRDD3. The CDR3 covers 22 residues. With 3 bases clipped from V and 4 bases from J, the junction kept 28 bases outside the gene matches. Per the germline V gene, CDR1 is TSWWSYY and CDR2 is QGS. Here the CDR3 reads CALGELFTYTTKDWGLGDKLIF. CDR3 coding DNA: TGTGCTCTTGGGGAGCTATTTACCTATACTACGAAAGACTGGGGGTTAGGCGATAAACTCATCTTT.

Of note for this clone: Possible read error: a much larger clone is one base away. Other DNA variants within this sample encode the same CDR3. V usage is TRDV1 and J usage is TRDJ1, with 10 nucleotides matching TRDD3. Germline V CDR1 and CDR2: TSWWSYY, QGS. The CDR3 has 21 amino acids. The CDR3 loop is CALGELRPPTQYWGMPDKLIF. In DNA, the CDR3 is TGCGCTCTTGGGGAACTTCGTCCCCCTACACAATACTGGGGGATGCCCGATAAACTCATCTTT.

A remark on this clone: The TCRdb record carries a much larger clone's protein, which differs from this DNA's translation at residue 3; a read error is the likely cause, and the protein listed here is the DNA translation. The gene calls are TRDV1 and TRDJ1; tentative D call: TRDD3 (6 bases). Assignment of the J gene here rests on matching the DNA to germline, because TCRdb gives none. In germline, CDR1 is TSWWSYY, CDR2 QGS. The CDR3 length is 14 residues. This CDR3 reads CAPGVIRSTDKLIF. Here the CDR3 DNA reads TGTGCTCCTGGGGTCATCAGGTCCACCGATAAACTCATCTTT.

As regards this clone: The TCRdb protein comes from a much larger clone and disagrees with this DNA's translation at residue 11, likely due to a read error; the protein given here is derived from the DNA. This chain uses TRDV1 with TRDJ1; 8 bases match TRDD3. This CDR3 comprises 20 residues. Germline V lookup: CDR1 TSWWSYY, CDR2 QGS. The trim removed 0 bases at V and 0 bases at J, leaving 15 bases unmatched. The CDR3 DNA is TGTGCTCTTGGGGAACTAACCTCTTGGGGGATGTGCCCCTACACCGATAAACTCATCTTT. This encodes CALGELTSWGMCPYTDKLIF.

Concerning this clone: A read error likely explains this, since a far larger clone differs by one base. The same CDR3 can be traced to other DNA sequences in this sample. A V gene of TRDV1 was called, but no J gene was assigned; the table assigns TRDD2, which was not confirmed against the DNA. The germline gives CDR1 TSWWSYY, CDR2 QGS. The CDR3 is made up of 15 amino acids. This CDR3 reads CALGPPPSYSTGVIF. The CDR3 bases are TGTGCTCTCGGGCCGCCGCCTTCCTATAGTACTGGGGTCATCTTT.

As for this clone: The TCRdb protein, from a much larger clone, departs from this DNA's translation at residues 10 and 15, likely by read error; the protein shown derives from the DNA. J is TRDJ1 and V is TRDV2; TRDD3 agrees at 8 bases. Germline assignment: CDR1 GEAIGNYY and CDR2 EKD. This CDR3 region has 19 residues. The CDR3 nucleotides read TGTGCCTGTGACACCGGGATCTGGGGGACACGCGGGTACACCAATAAACTCATCTTT. Translation: CACDTGIWGTRGYTNKLIF.

About this clone: The TCRdb record carries a much larger clone's protein, which differs from this DNA's translation at residue 15; a read error is the likely cause, and the protein listed here is the DNA translation. The chain carries TRDV1 and TRDJ1, with TRDD3 matching 13 bases. Germline V gene sequence: CDR1 TSWWSYY, CDR2 QGS. Trimming cost V 4 bases and J 5 bases; bases outside gene matches: 22. The CDR3 totals 21 residues. The CDR3 nucleotides read TGTGCTCTTGGGGCCCTGCTACAGGTCAAACTGGGGGATACGCAGGTGGATAAACTCATCTTT. This codes for CALGALLQVKLGDTQVDKLIF.

A note on this clone: The TCRdb protein, from a much larger clone, departs from this DNA's translation at residue 5, likely by read error; the protein shown derives from the DNA. The rearrangement uses TRDV2 and TRDJ1; 11 positions agree with TRDD3. V was clipped by 2 bases and J by 0 bases; unmatched bases: 16. CDR1 is GEAIGNYY and CDR2 is EKD in the germline V gene. The CDR3 loop spans 20 amino acids. The CDR3 DNA reads as TGTGCCTGTGACAGACCTTCCTACTGGGGGATAGAGAGGTACACCGATAAACTCATCTTT. Translating it yields CACDRPSYWGIERYTDKLIF.

Points on this clone: This DNA translates differently at residue 8 from the TCRdb protein, which is that of a much larger clone; a read error is likely, and the protein shown is the DNA's own translation. The chain carries TRDV1 and TRDJ1, with TRDD3 matching over 11 bases. V lost 1 base and J lost 3; bases outside the gene matches: 10. The germline CDR1 and CDR2 sequences are TSWWSYY and QGS. This CDR3 is built from 18 residues. The CDR3 here is CALGERRAYWGISDKLIF. The DNA for the CDR3 is TGTGCTCTTGGGGAACGCCGTGCTTACTGGGGGATATCCGATAAACTCATCTTT.

As to this clone: With only one base between it and a far larger clone, this is likely a read error. The same CDR3 arises from other DNA sequences in this sample as well. V usage is TRDV2 and J usage is TRDJ1; 9 nucleotides align to TRDD3. Here the J gene came from matching the DNA to germline, since TCRdb omits it. V lost 4 bases and J lost 0; bases outside the gene matches: 5. Germline CDR1 and CDR2: GEAIGNYY and EKD. This CDR3 contains 15 residues. CDR3 sequence reads: CACEPLGDYTDKLIF. CDR3 nucleotides: TGTGCCTGTGAACCTCTGGGGGATTACACCGATAAACTCATCTTT.

In this sample, this clone turned up many times. The chain uses TRDV1 and TRDJ1, with 9 bases identical to TRDD2. CDR1 is TSWWSYY and CDR2 is QGS in the germline V gene. This CDR3 contains 24 residues. The V segment lost 3 bases and the J segment 1 base; nucleotides outside the gene matches: 30. As DNA, the CDR3 is TGTGCTCTTGGGGAGGTAGGCCTTCCTACTTTTTCTGGGGGTATACAAGTCCTCACCGATAAACTCATCTTT. Residues: CALGEVGLPTFSGGIQVLTDKLIF.

This clone came up many times. The protein that TCRdb holds for this DNA derives from a much larger clone and differs from the translated DNA at residue 8, which likely indicates a read error; the protein shown here is translated from the DNA. The chain employs TRDV2 and TRDJ1; D unresolved. No J segment appears in TCRdb, so it was assigned here by matching the sequence to germline. In germline, CDR1 is GEAIGNYY, CDR2 EKD. Trimming pared 1 base from V and 3 bases from J, leaving 26 bases between. The CDR3 is made up of 19 amino acids. CDR3 nucleotides: TGTGCCTGTGACACATTGCGTGAGGGACACCCTTTCGAGCCCGATAAACTCATCTTT. Its translation is CACDTLREGHPFEPDKLIF.

For this clone: TCRdb attributes to this sequence the protein of a much larger clone, which differs from the DNA translation at residue 11; a read error is likely, and the protein displayed is translated from the DNA. This sequence joins TRDV1 and TRDJ1, with TRDD3 identical over 7 bases. Here the J gene came from matching the DNA to germline, since TCRdb omits it. V shed 5 bases, J shed 5 bases, and the junction held 14 bases outside the gene matches. The CDR3 has 16 residues. Germline-derived CDR1 and CDR2 are TSWWSYY and QGS. The CDR3 nucleotides read TGTGCTCTTGGGCTACCTAGGAAGGGGATAAAAGATAAACTCATCTTT. Translated, it gives CALGLPRKGIKDKLIF.

This clone has only a few counts. A far larger clone is off by one base, so a read error is likely. In the same sample, other DNA sequences code for this CDR3. The CDR3 spells CACDPVSGGYNDKLIF. The CDR3 nucleotides are TGTGCCTGTGACCCCGTCTCTGGGGGATACAACGATAAACTCATCTTT. V usage is TRDV2 and J usage is TRDJ1, with 11 positions matching TRDD3. The J gene, missing from TCRdb, was assigned here through DNA to germline matching. This CDR3 spans 16 amino acids. The junction had 9 bases not matched to a gene; V was cut back by 3 bases and J by 4 bases. In germline, CDR1 is GEAIGNYY, CDR2 EKD.

This clone was counted between two and nine times. The amino acid sequence in TCRdb belongs to a much larger clone and departs from this DNA's translation at residue 18, likely a sequencing read error; the sequence shown is translated from the DNA. V usage is TRDV1 and J usage is TRDJ1, with TRDD3 matching over 12 bases. TCRdb gives no J gene; it was assigned here by matching the DNA to germline. The CDR3 extends over 21 amino acids. Germline V gives CDR1 TSWWSYY, CDR2 QGS. V lost 0 bases and J lost 10; bases outside the gene matches: 24. In DNA form, the CDR3 reads TGTGCTCTTGGGGAACTAGTAGGCTTCCTACATTTTACTGGGGGATACAGGGGACTCATCTTT. It translates to CALGELVGFLHFTGGYRGLIF.

Turning to this clone: The TCRdb protein comes from a much larger clone and disagrees with this DNA's translation at residue 3, likely due to a read error; the protein given here is derived from the DNA. This sequence joins TRDV1 and TRDJ1; 7 bases agree with TRDD3. The J gene comes from matching the DNA to germline here; TCRdb lacks it. Germline V gives CDR1 TSWWSYY, CDR2 QGS. This CDR3 spans 22 amino acids. Here the CDR3 reads CAPGERANRSNWGRCFTDKLIF. CDR3 in DNA: TGTGCTCCTGGGGAACGCGCCAACAGGTCCAACTGGGGCCGATGCTTCACCGATAAACTCATCTTT.

The sample holds a few counts of this clone. The protein recorded in TCRdb matches a much larger clone and deviates from this DNA's translation at residue 11, suggesting a read error; the protein here is obtained by translating the DNA. The CDR3 region is CALGELPEPGPGYTNKLIF. CDR3 nucleotide sequence: TGTGCTCTTGGGGAACTACCCGAACCTGGGCCCGGGTACACCAATAAACTCATCTTT. V and J are TRDV1 and TRDJ1; D may be TRDD3 (5 bases). The CDR3 sequence is 19 residues long. Germline V CDR1 and CDR2: TSWWSYY, QGS.